This T cell receptor (beta chain) was sequenced in a study of blood T cell repertoires in COVID-19. Study-level background: Italy, Spain and the United States were the sources of the convalescent and acute COVID-19 samples. T cells, B-cell-depleted T cells, or PBMCs provided the cDNA or gDNA that served as material.

CDR1 is SGDLS, CDR2 YYNGEE, per germline. V lost 4 bases to trimming and J lost 5 bases; unmatched junction nucleotides: 9. The CDR3 loop spans 15 amino acids. Source study methods: Estimated nucleated cell counts came from reference gene primer amplification. The protocol was immunoSEQ multiplex PCR, while the TCRdb copy is restricted to in-frame clones and leaves out a portion. For V, J and clone size, that table is used; D and trimming come from the DNA. This sample has about 300,000 clones; 80% to 90% occur once, and the top ten carry around a tenth. The sample holds one count of this clone. This clonotype originated in a woman in her forties or fifties who had recovered from COVID-19. J is TRBJ2-5 and V is TRBV9; TRBD1 agrees at 9 bases. Sequencing input: peripheral blood. The CDR3 region is CASSHDTGGGETQYF. The CDR3 bases are TGTGCCAGCAGCCATGACACAGGGGGCGGTGAGACCCAGTACTTC.